This T cell receptor (beta chain) appears in the sequencing data of a study of cytomegalovirus exposure and HLA in healthy donors (dated by TCRdb to about 2017). As for the study more broadly: According to a later analysis, the approximately 120 validation repertoires were produced on the same platform as the roughly 600 repertoires of the first cohort. The study aimed to test whether signatures of past pathogen exposure could be identified by cataloging public T cell receptors. A separate validation cohort of about 110 different subjects was used in addition to the roughly 700-subject first cohort. High-throughput TCR immunosequencing, statistical association of individual TCRs with disease status, and machine learning were combined to predict cytomegalovirus infection status.

The paper as a whole reports these results and caveats: In the study, approximately 160 TCR beta chains were listed as associated with cytomegalovirus. A later analysis lacked HLA typing for the validation cohort, so it scored co-occurrence in that cohort across all 120 or so repertoires. Most TCR sequences were seen in very few donors, while some public TCRs were found in many individuals. The classifier was reported to diagnose cytomegalovirus status with high specificity and sensitivity in both the original cohort and the validation cohort. The authors suggested that the approach could potentially be generalized to other disease states and immunological phenotypes. Of the cluster scores, roughly 95% were above 0 in a later analysis, which found that TCRs clustered in the first cohort also tended to co-occur in the 120 validation repertoires. In vitro tests confirmed that three of the cytomegalovirus-associated TCR beta chains recognize cytomegalovirus antigens.

As concerns this clone: The antigen this receptor binds is unknown. Nothing much larger sits one base from this clone, and base qualities are not available.

The CDR3 holds 15 amino acids from the cysteine to the phenylalanine. The read is trimmed to its CDR3 DNA, 45 bases read in frame from base 1. V is clipped by 0 bases and J by 0 bases, and the sequence between their germline boundaries is 9 bases long. Taken from the germline V gene (reference sequence), the CDR1 and CDR2 loops are GTSNPN and SVGIG. Donors formed part of the validation cohort, which comprised 120 or so subjects and was distinct from the first cohort of 666 subjects. The protocol used for the library was the immunoSEQ multiplex PCR assay. The original pipeline was this. A statistical classification framework was built for diagnosing cytomegalovirus status from the catalog of TCR beta chain sequences. The source is immuneACCESS, and TCRdb retained only in-frame sequences with V and J called. Part of the clones is not carried over; for the studies checked, unresolved V genes explain less than half of this, and the remainder is unexplained. V, J and clone size reflect that table, while D and trimming were determined from the DNA. The sample profile shows 150,000 to 200,000 clones; over 85% of them were found once. Just over 4% of the sample is held by the ten biggest clonotypes.

The chain was built from TRBV30 and TRBJ1-3; confidence is insufficient to name the D gene. The clonotype originates from a man aged 18 to 35 in good health and CMV-seropositive. Material for sequencing was PBMCs. The CDR3 protein: CAWSVLEDSGNTIYF. The DNA is TGTGCCTGGAGTGTACTTGAGGACTCTGGAAACACCATATATTTT.